Each of the 23 T cell receptor beta chains below was sequenced from the same sample in a study of early T cells in non-severe SARS-CoV-2 infection. One entry per CDR3 protein results from TCRdb running MiXCR on the 5' RACE reads. The sample includes tens of thousands of distinct CDR3 sequences, 20% of them seen just once. The starting material was whole blood, obtained at baseline. These receptor sequences come from an adult who was a healthcare worker with PCR-confirmed SARS-CoV-2 infection or an uninfected control (not recorded which).

The V gene is TRBV4-1, the J gene TRBJ2-7, with D possibly TRBD2 on 6 matching bases. CDR3 length: 16 residues. V was shortened by 2 bases and J by 2 bases, with 16 bases between the two germline ends. Germline V lookup: CDR1 MGHRA, CDR2 YSYEKL. This chain's CDR3 is CASSQRNQAGPYEQYF. Written as DNA, the CDR3 is TGCGCCAGCAGCCAAAGGAACCAGGCGGGACCCTACGAGCAGTACTTC.

This clonotype came up a few times. This chain links TRBV7-2 with TRBJ1-2; D remains unclear. The CDR3 totals 13 residues. V lost 3 bases and J 3 bases, leaving 8 bases between the germline ends. Germline V CDR1 and CDR2: SGHTA, FQGNSA. The CDR3 DNA is TGTGCCAGCAGCTTTGGACCCGACTATGGCTACACCTTC. Encoded protein: CASSFGPDYGYTF.

The rearrangement uses TRBV7-9 and TRBJ1-5, with TRBD1 identical over 7 bases. Germline values: CDR1 SEHNR, CDR2 FQNEAQ (reference sequence). CDR3 length: 15 amino acids. After removal of 5 bases from V and 3 bases from J, the junction contained 7 bases not matched to a gene. CDR3 in amino acids: CASSARTGTNQPQHF. The CDR3 region has the DNA TGTGCCAGCAGCGCAAGGACAGGCACCAATCAGCCCCAGCATTTT.

This clonotype came up many times. The chain has TRBV5-1 and TRBJ2-3; TRBD2 agrees at 8 bases. Germline assignment: CDR1 SGHRS and CDR2 YFSETQ. The J segment lost 0 bases and the V segment lost 4 bases, leaving 10 bases of the junction unmatched. This CDR3 has 17 residues. The CDR3 sequence is CASSPPSTSGSTDTQYF. Here the CDR3 DNA reads TGCGCCAGCAGCCCCCCGAGCACTAGCGGTAGCACAGATACGCAGTATTTT.

The chain links TRBV5-1 to TRBJ2-2, with 8 bases fitting TRBD1. This CDR3 comprises 15 residues. Germline CDR1 is SGHRS and CDR2 is YFSETQ. Trimming cost V 4 bases and J 1 base; bases outside gene matches: 3. The CDR3 region is CASSPGTGNTGELFF. CDR3 sequence (DNA): TGCGCCAGCAGCCCCGGGACAGGGAACACCGGGGAGCTGTTTTTT.

The gene calls are TRBV12-3 or TRBV12-4 and TRBJ1-1, with 7 bases fitting TRBD1. V dropped 7 bases and J dropped 7; count of bases not matched to a gene: 9. This CDR3 comprises 13 residues. DNA for the CDR3: TGTGCCAGCACCCAGGGACAGCGGCGTGAAGCTTTCTTT. As protein: CASTQGQRREAFF.

This clonotype was observed a few times. In DNA, the CDR3 is TGCAGTGCAGGGGGAGTCTACGAGCAGTACTTC. Its protein product is CSAGGVYEQYF. The chain couples TRBV20-1 to TRBJ2-7; D might be TRBD1 (6 bases). V was cut by 6 bases and J by 3 bases, with 9 bases left in between. This CDR3 has 11 residues. Looked up from germline, CDR1 is DFQATT and CDR2 is SNEGSKA (reference sequence).

The chain is built from TRBV5-1 and TRBJ2-3; TRBD2 matches at 9 bases. CDR1 is SGHRS and CDR2 is YFSETQ in the germline V gene. The trim removed 2 bases at V and 3 bases at J, leaving 13 bases unmatched. The CDR3 has 18 amino acids. The CDR3 here is CASSLNPVQRGVTDTQYF. CDR3 sequence (DNA): TGCGCCAGCAGCTTAAATCCGGTCCAGCGGGGGGTAACAGATACGCAGTATTTT.

This chain uses TRBV19 with TRBJ1-3, with unresolved D. The CDR3 totals 19 residues. V lost 3 bases to trimming and J lost 4 bases, with 25 bases between them. Germline V gene lookup returns CDR1 LNHDA and CDR2 SQIVND (reference sequence). The CDR3 DNA is TGTGCCAGTAGTATCCAGCGACCTCAGCCCGGATCTAGGGGAAACACCATATATTTT. Its translation is CASSIQRPQPGSRGNTIYF. Drawing the rest from reference TRBV19 and TRBJ1-3, the complete variable domain is DGGITQSPKYLFRKEGQNVTLSCEQNLNHDAMYWYRQDPGQGLRLIYYSQIVNDFQKGDIAEGYSVSREKKESFPLTVTSAQKNPTAFYLCASSIQRPQPGSRGNTIYFGEGSWLTVV.

The chain joins TRBV2 to TRBJ1-2; no reliable D call. Per the germline V gene, CDR1 is SNHLY and CDR2 is FYNNEI. CDR3 size: 11 residues. Between the trimmed V and J ends, which lost 6 bases and 6 bases, there was a span of 8 bases. CDR3 region: CASRVQDGYTF. The CDR3 DNA reads TGTGCCAGCAGGGTTCAAGATGGCTACACCTTC. Full variable domain (missing parts from reference TRBV2 and TRBJ1-2): EPEVTQTPSHQVTQMGQEVILRCVPISNHLYFYWYRQILGQKVEFLVSFYNNEISEKSEIFDDQFSVERPDGSNFTLKIRSTKLEDSAMYFCASRVQDGYTFGSGTRLTVV.

The table lists this clonotype with many counts. This chain joins TRBV4-1 and TRBJ1-2; maybe TRBD1 (5 bases). Trimming stripped 4 bases from V and 7 bases from J, with 13 bases between. This CDR3 region has 13 residues. Germline V lookup: CDR1 MGHRA, CDR2 YSYEKL. CDR3 DNA sequence: TGCGCCAGCAGCCCCACCGGGGCCGGTGGCTACACCTTC. This encodes CASSPTGAGGYTF.

In its sample, this clonotype was seen many times. The J gene is TRBJ2-2, the V gene TRBV2; 7 bases line up with TRBD1. With 6 bases clipped from V and 7 bases from J, the junction kept 14 bases outside the gene matches. From germline, CDR1 is SNHLY and CDR2 FYNNEI. The CDR3 has 16 residues. CDR3 region: CASRPDRVSNFGELFF. In DNA, the CDR3 is TGTGCCAGCAGACCCGACAGGGTTTCGAATTTCGGGGAGCTGTTTTTT. Looking up the rest from reference TRBV2 and TRBJ2-2 gives the full variable domain: EPEVTQTPSHQVTQMGQEVILRCVPISNHLYFYWYRQILGQKVEFLVSFYNNEISEKSEIFDDQFSVERPDGSNFTLKIRSTKLEDSAMYFCASRPDRVSNFGELFFGEGSRLTVL.

This clonotype came up many times. The V and J genes are TRBV3-1 and TRBJ1-1; D is uncertain. The CDR3 length is 13 residues. The germline gives CDR1 LGHDT, CDR2 YNNKEL (reference sequence). Trimming removed 3 bases from V and 1 base from J, with 6 bases in between. The CDR3 DNA reads TGTGCCAGCAGCCACCCGGCGAACACTGAAGCTTTCTTT. This encodes CASSHPANTEAFF.

The CDR3: CASSEPGGSGELFF. CDR3 sequence (DNA): TGTGCCAGCAGTGAACCGGGGGGGAGCGGGGAGCTGTTTTTT. The genes are TRBV2 and TRBJ2-2, with 8 positions matching TRBD2. With V trimmed by 2 bases and J by 7 bases, 3 bases remained unmatched. Germline loops: CDR1 SNHLY, CDR2 FYNNEI. The CDR3 sequence is 14 residues long.

This clonotype was found a few times. The V call is TRBV7-9, the J call TRBJ1-4; D ambiguous. Germline assignment: CDR1 SEHNR and CDR2 FQNEAQ (reference sequence). V was trimmed by 3 bases and J by 3 bases, leaving 8 bases between them. The CDR3 covers 14 residues. The CDR3 DNA follows: TGTGCCAGCAGCTTTTGGAAGGCTAATGAAAAACTGTTTTTT. Its protein is CASSFWKANEKLFF.

The table lists this clonotype with many counts. The chain has TRBV7-9 and TRBJ1-1; D remains unclear. V lost 2 bases and J 4 bases, leaving 17 bases between the germline ends. Germline-derived CDR1 and CDR2 are SEHNR and FQNEAQ (reference sequence). The CDR3 runs 16 residues. The chain's CDR3 is CASSLQAGIGGTEAFF. CDR3 in DNA: TGTGCCAGCAGCTTACAGGCGGGGATCGGCGGCACTGAAGCTTTCTTT.

This clonotype was recorded a few times. The J gene is TRBJ2-3, the V gene TRBV2; TRBD2 matches 9 bases. After removal of 6 bases from V and 0 bases from J, the junction contained 7 bases not matched to a gene. Per germline, CDR1 SNHLY and CDR2 FYNNEI. The CDR3 is 16 amino acids. CDR3 amino acids: CASSLSGGISTDTQYF. Here the CDR3 DNA reads TGTGCCAGCAGCCTTAGCGGGGGAATTAGCACAGATACGCAGTATTTT. Using reference TRBV2 and TRBJ2-3 for the parts outside the CDR3, the full variable domain is EPEVTQTPSHQVTQMGQEVILRCVPISNHLYFYWYRQILGQKVEFLVSFYNNEISEKSEIFDDQFSVERPDGSNFTLKIRSTKLEDSAMYFCASSLSGGISTDTQYFGPGTRLTVL.

V gene TRBV5-4 combines with J gene TRBJ1-6; 8 bases map to TRBD1. Germline CDR1 and CDR2: SGHNT and YYREEE (reference sequence). The ends lost 0 bases at V and 14 bases at J; junction bases unmatched: 13. The CDR3 contains 16 residues. DNA of the CDR3: TGTGCCAGCAGCTTGGGTGGACAGGGAGCGATGAGTTCCCTCCACTTT. It specifies CASSLGGQGAMSSLHF.

The chain joins TRBV6-5 to TRBJ2-7, with D possibly matching TRBD2 (6 bases). The ends were cut back, 2 bases at V and 3 bases at J, with 17 bases in the middle. CDR3 size: 16 residues. Looked up from germline, CDR1 is MNHEY and CDR2 is SVGAGI. The CDR3 is CASSYQGFGGYYEQYF. The CDR3, as DNA: TGTGCCAGCAGTTACCAAGGGTTTGGAGGGTACTACGAGCAGTACTTC.

This clonotype was observed a few times. The V gene is TRBV11-2, the J gene TRBJ1-6; the D gene is possibly TRBD1 (6 bases). CDR1 is SGHAT, CDR2 FQNNGV, per germline. This CDR3 region has 14 residues. The ends were cut back, 5 bases at V and 9 bases at J, with 14 bases in the middle. CDR3 sequence: CASSVSYRVSPLHF. CDR3 sequence (DNA): TGTGCCAGCAGCGTCTCCTACAGGGTTTCACCCCTCCACTTT.

Ten or more counts support this clonotype. The chain recombines TRBV10-2 with TRBJ2-1; D is perhaps TRBD1 (6 bases). Germline CDR1 WSHSY, CDR2 SAAADI. The CDR3 length is 15 residues. V lost 7 bases to trimming and J lost 0 bases, with 13 bases between them. This CDR3 reads CASTGTRSSYNEQFF. The CDR3 coding sequence is TGCGCCAGCACCGGGACAAGAAGCTCCTACAATGAGCAGTTCTTC.

This clonotype was seen only a few times. V gene TRBV2 combines with J gene TRBJ1-3; D is perhaps TRBD1 (6 bases). V was clipped by 6 bases and J by 0 bases, with 9 bases between them. The CDR3 is 14 amino acids. Germline CDR1 reads SNHLY; CDR2 reads FYNNEI. CDR3 DNA: TGTGCCAGCAGAATGGACAGCTCTGGAAACACCATATATTTT. Translating it yields CASRMDSSGNTIYF.

The sample holds a few counts of this clonotype. The rearrangement links TRBV7-9 to TRBJ1-3; D is perhaps TRBD1 (6 bases). The CDR3 has 14 amino acids. From germline, CDR1 is SEHNR and CDR2 FQNEAQ (reference sequence). Trimming took off 2 bases at V and 4 bases at J, with 9 bases between the two ends. As DNA, the CDR3 is TGTGCCAGCAGCTTACAGGGGTCAGGAAACACCATATATTTT. Protein sequence: CASSLQGSGNTIYF.